These 12 T cell receptor beta chains were sequenced from one sample in a study of T cell responses to AZD1222 COVID-19 vaccine. Sequencing used immunoSEQ multiplex PCR; TCRdb keeps in-frame clones, though not all of them. The table lists over 100,000 clones, approximately 84% of them singletons, with roughly 9% in the top ten. This specimen consisted of peripheral blood, obtained on day 0 of AZD1222 vaccination. The receptors were sampled from an adult in good health.

The rearrangement joins TRBV10-3 to TRBJ2-2; D uncertain. Germline V lookup: CDR1 ENHRY, CDR2 SYGVKD. V was clipped by 4 bases and J by 6 bases, with 27 bases between them. The CDR3 has 19 amino acids. This CDR3 reads CAISGPNPQKRTLPGELFF. The CDR3 nucleotides are TGTGCCATCAGTGGTCCCAACCCCCAGAAGAGGACCTTGCCCGGGGAGCTGTTTTTT.

This chain links TRBV7-8 with TRBJ1-6, with D perhaps matching TRBD1 (5 bases). V lost 5 bases, J lost 7 bases, and 12 bases lay in between. Germline assignment: CDR1 SGHVS and CDR2 FQNEAQ. The CDR3 is made up of 14 amino acids. Written as DNA, the CDR3 is TGTGCCAGCAGCCGAGAGACAGCAAATTCACCCCTCCACTTT. Translated, it gives CASSRETANSPLHF. The full variable domain, with the rest looked up from reference TRBV7-8 and TRBJ1-6, is GAGVSQSPRYKVAKRGQDVALRCDPISGHVSLFWYQQALGQGPEFLTYFQNEAQLDKSGLPSDRFFAERPEGSVSTLKIQRTQQEDSAVYLCASSRETANSPLHFGNGTRLTVT.

The chain has TRBV3-1 (or the pseudogene TRBV3-2) and TRBJ1-2, with no clear D. V shed 4 bases and J shed 6 bases, with 15 bases lying between them. Germline V gene lookup returns CDR1 LGHDT and CDR2 YNNKEL (reference sequence). The CDR3 has 14 residues. For the CDR3, the DNA is TGTGCCAGCAGCCGACCTCAGGCCTTAAATGGCTACACCTTC. Its protein product is CASSRPQALNGYTF.

J is TRBJ1-2 and V is TRBV18; 7 bases line up with TRBD1. This CDR3 comprises 17 residues. Trimming at V came to 3 bases and at J to 7 bases, leaving 17 bases not matched to a gene. Germline CDR1 reads KGHSH; CDR2 reads LQKENI. The CDR3 reads CASSPFRESYRDSGYTF. Here the CDR3 DNA reads TGTGCCAGCTCACCCTTTAGAGAGTCGTACCGGGACAGTGGCTACACCTTC.

The chain is built from TRBV6-2 or TRBV6-3 and TRBJ2-7; D is unclear. V was shortened by 4 bases and J by 7 bases, with 17 bases between the two germline ends. The CDR3 is made up of 14 amino acids. Germline CDR1 is MNHEY and CDR2 is SVGEGT. CDR3 in DNA: TGTGCCAGCAGTTGGCAGGCTCCCATCCGGGAGCAGTACTTC. Translation gives CASSWQAPIREQYF.

The chain joins TRBV3-1 (or the pseudogene TRBV3-2) to TRBJ2-1; a possible D gene is TRBD2 (5 bases). V was clipped by 2 bases and J by 5 bases, with 10 bases between them. The CDR3 length is 14 residues. The V gene's germline CDR1 is LGHDT and CDR2 YNNKEL (reference sequence). The chain's CDR3 is CASSQRILDNEQFF. CDR3 coding DNA: TGTGCCAGCAGCCAAAGGATACTAGACAATGAGCAGTTCTTC.

CDR3 DNA: TGTGCCAGCAGTTCGGAATACGAGCAGTACTTC. Residues: CASSSEYEQYF. This chain joins TRBV28 and TRBJ2-7; D not certain. The CDR3 contains 11 residues. V lost 4 bases and J lost 4, with 5 bases in between. The germline V gene encodes CDR1 MDHEN and CDR2 SYDVKM.

The rearrangement joins TRBV2 to TRBJ1-5; D remains unclear. The CDR3 runs 13 residues. The V gene's germline CDR1 is SNHLY and CDR2 FYNNEI. Deletions cut 9 bases from V and 0 bases from J, with 9 bases between. CDR3 nucleotides: TGTGCCAGTCGCGGGGATAGCAATCAGCCCCAGCATTTT. It translates to CASRGDSNQPQHF. Filled out from reference TRBV2 and TRBJ1-5, the complete variable domain reads EPEVTQTPSHQVTQMGQEVILRCVPISNHLYFYWYRQILGQKVEFLVSFYNNEISEKSEIFDDQFSVERPDGSNFTLKIRSTKLEDSAMYFCASRGDSNQPQHFGDGTRLSIL.

The CDR3 coding sequence is TGTGCCAGCAGCTTGAGGGGGGGCAGTGAGACCCAGTACTTC. Translating gives CASSLRGGSETQYF. The chain couples TRBV5-4 to TRBJ2-5; D perhaps matches TRBD2 (7 bases). V lost 1 base, J lost 5 bases, and 12 bases lay in between. CDR1 is SGHNT and CDR2 is YYREEE in the germline V gene (reference sequence). This CDR3 region has 14 residues.

This chain links TRBV28 with TRBJ2-7, with D unclear. Germline V gene lookup returns CDR1 MDHEN and CDR2 SYDVKM. The V end was cut by 6 bases, the J end by 3 bases, with 9 bases between. The CDR3 spans 12 residues. Here the CDR3 reads CASRGNGYEQYF. The CDR3 DNA follows: TGTGCCAGCAGGGGTAATGGCTACGAGCAGTACTTC.

The chain has TRBV7-8 and TRBJ1-1; no firm D call. CDR1 is SGHVS, CDR2 FQNEAQ, per germline. There are 13 residues in the CDR3. V lost 2 bases to trimming and J lost 4 bases, with 8 bases between them. In DNA form, the CDR3 reads TGTGCCAGCAGCTTATACGGGAGCACTGAAGCTTTCTTT. Encoded protein: CASSLYGSTEAFF.

The chain employs TRBV24-1 and TRBJ1-2, with 8 bases fitting TRBD1. In germline, CDR1 is KGHDR, CDR2 SFDVKD. This CDR3 region has 15 residues. After removal of 4 bases from V and 2 bases from J, the junction contained 5 bases not matched to a gene. CDR3 loop: CATSENRQGNYGYTF. The CDR3 DNA follows: TGTGCCACCAGTGAGAACCGACAGGGGAACTATGGCTACACCTTC.